These 15 T cell receptor beta chains were sequenced from one sample in a study of early T cells in non-severe SARS-CoV-2 infection. TCRdb analysed the 5' RACE reads with MiXCR anew, one entry per CDR3 protein. The sample holds 70,000 to 90,000 distinct CDR3 sequences; 12% are singletons and the top ten take roughly 3.1%. Sequencing was done on a sample of whole blood. These receptor sequences come from an adult who was a healthcare worker with PCR-confirmed SARS-CoV-2 infection or an uninfected control (not recorded which).

This clonotype was seen repeatedly, ten times or more. The rearrangement uses TRBV5-1 and TRBJ2-1; perhaps TRBD2 as D (6 bases). The CDR3 contains 15 residues. Germline V gives CDR1 SGHRS, CDR2 YFSETQ. V was pared by 5 bases and J by 2 bases, with 14 bases between. The CDR3 loop reads CASSPTSWAYNEQFF. CDR3 coding DNA: TGCGCCAGCAGTCCGACTAGTTGGGCCTACAATGAGCAGTTCTTC.

The rearrangement links TRBV29-1 to TRBJ2-5; 8 nucleotides align to TRBD1. The CDR3 consists of 13 residues. Germline V gene sequence: CDR1 SQVTM, CDR2 ANQGSEA. Losses at the gene ends were 6 bases for V and 2 bases for J; bases not matched to a gene: 5. The CDR3 loop reads CSVHHRGQETQYF. CDR3 nucleotides: TGCAGCGTGCACCACAGGGGGCAAGAGACCCAGTACTTC.

Many counts were recorded for this clonotype. The chain recombines TRBV7-3 with TRBJ1-1; D unresolved. V gave up 4 bases and J gave up 6 bases, with 9 bases separating them. The CDR3 consists of 12 residues. Germline V gene data show CDR1 as SGHTA and CDR2 as FQGTGA. In DNA, the CDR3 is TGTGCCAGCAGCTCCTCTAACGCTGAAGCTTTCTTT. Protein product: CASSSSNAEAFF.

V usage is TRBV4-1 and J usage is TRBJ1-1; TRBD1 might be the D (5 bases). Germline V gene sequence: CDR1 MGHRA, CDR2 YSYEKL. This CDR3 contains 17 residues. V shed 0 bases and J shed 4 bases, with 18 bases lying between them. The CDR3 DNA reads TGCGCCAGCAGCCAAGATAGGGGACGGTCAGTGGGCACTGAAGCTTTCTTT. This sequence encodes CASSQDRGRSVGTEAFF.

This chain connects TRBV19 to TRBJ2-2; D not certain. The V gene lost 7 bases and the J gene lost 2 bases, with 14 bases spanning the gap. The CDR3 sequence is 15 residues long. The germline CDR1 and CDR2 sequences are LNHDA and SQIVND (reference sequence). The CDR3 sequence is CASNPGGLNTGELFF. The DNA for the CDR3 is TGTGCCAGTAACCCGGGTGGGCTTAACACCGGGGAGCTGTTTTTT. The whole variable domain, remainder taken from reference TRBV19 and TRBJ2-2, is DGGITQSPKYLFRKEGQNVTLSCEQNLNHDAMYWYRQDPGQGLRLIYYSQIVNDFQKGDIAEGYSVSREKKESFPLTVTSAQKNPTAFYLCASNPGGLNTGELFFGEGSRLTVL.

This clonotype was detected only a few times. The V call is TRBV12-3 or TRBV12-4, the J call TRBJ2-1; D perhaps matches TRBD2 (6 bases). The CDR3 is made up of 16 amino acids. The germline V and J ends were trimmed by 5 bases and 4 bases, with 18 bases remaining between them. The chain's CDR3 is CASSQSSGLKYNEQFF. CDR3 DNA sequence: TGTGCCAGCAGTCAGAGTAGCGGACTTAAATACAATGAGCAGTTCTTC.

The sample holds a few counts of this clonotype. The J gene is TRBJ1-2, the V gene TRBV2, with D maybe TRBD1 (5 bases). V was trimmed by 3 bases and J by 4 bases, leaving 9 bases between them. The CDR3 runs 13 residues. CDR1 is SNHLY, CDR2 FYNNEI, per germline. CDR3 amino acids: CASSDQGPYGYTF. The CDR3 nucleotides are TGTGCCAGCAGTGATCAGGGCCCCTATGGCTACACCTTC.

The chain links TRBV10-1 to TRBJ1-5, with D hard to call. The V gene lost 7 bases and the J gene lost 4 bases, with 17 bases spanning the gap. The CDR3 totals 15 residues. In germline, CDR1 is WNHNN, CDR2 SYGVQD (reference sequence). In DNA, the CDR3 is TGCGCCAGCAATCCGACAAACGGGCGAAATCAGCCCCAGCATTTT. Its translation is CASNPTNGRNQPQHF.

The chain combines TRBV2 with TRBJ2-1; D might be TRBD1 or TRBD2, each matching 5 bases. Deletions cut 7 bases from V and 4 bases from J, with 14 bases between. The CDR3 totals 14 residues. Germline CDR1 reads SNHLY; CDR2 reads FYNNEI. CDR3 nucleotides: TGTGCCAGCAAAGGGGCCGGCGGGTACAATGAGCAGTTCTTC. This gives the protein CASKGAGGYNEQFF.

A word on this clonotype: The junction does not match germline at one end; this may be a read error. CDR3 sequence: CASSLAITGLLF. DNA of the CDR3: TGTGCCAGCAGTTTAGCGATAACGGGACTTCTCTTC. This rearrangement joins TRBV12-3 or TRBV12-4 to TRBJ1-2; the D gene is possibly TRBD1 (5 bases). This CDR3 has 12 amino acids.

This chain uses TRBV20-1 with TRBJ2-1; 12 bases line up with TRBD2. The CDR3 runs to 16 residues. Germline assignment: CDR1 DFQATT and CDR2 SNEGSKA (reference sequence). The V segment lost 3 bases and the J segment 3 bases; nucleotides outside the gene matches: 6. CDR3 loop: CSASRGLAGNYNEQFF. The CDR3 region has the DNA TGCAGTGCTAGTAGGGGACTAGCGGGTAACTACAATGAGCAGTTCTTC.

This clonotype turned up a few times. V and J are TRBV7-6 and TRBJ2-7; unclear D gene. Germline V gene sequence: CDR1 SGHVS, CDR2 FNYEAQ. Trimming cost V 5 bases and J 3 bases, with 14 bases left between them. This CDR3 has 14 amino acids. The CDR3 nucleotides read TGTGCCAGCAGCCCTTCTGGACGGTACTACGAGCAGTACTTC. It specifies CASSPSGRYYEQYF.

The gene calls are TRBV18 and TRBJ2-5, with unresolved D. Germline V lookup: CDR1 KGHSH, CDR2 LQKENI. V dropped 5 bases and J dropped 5 bases, with 18 bases sitting between them. CDR3 length: 15 amino acids. The CDR3 spells CASSSQKSVKETQYF. The CDR3, as DNA: TGTGCCAGCTCATCACAGAAATCAGTAAAGGAGACCCAGTACTTC.

A note on this clonotype: A much bigger clone sits one base away, suggesting this may be a read error. The chain joins TRBV27 to TRBJ2-1; D may be TRBD2 (6 bases). Germline V CDR1 and CDR2: MNHEY, SMNVEV (reference sequence). The CDR3 spans 16 residues. In DNA form, the CDR3 reads TGTGCCAGCAGTTTAGAGGTTAGCGGAACCTACAATGAGCAGCTCTTC. It encodes CASSLEVSGTYNEQLF.

There are a few counts of this clonotype. The chain recombines TRBV12-3 or TRBV12-4 with TRBJ2-3; D is perhaps TRBD2 (6 bases). The ends were cut back, 8 bases at V and 6 bases at J, with 18 bases in the middle. This CDR3 spans 14 amino acids. The CDR3: CASLRREQRDTQYF. In DNA, the CDR3 is TGTGCCAGCCTCAGGCGGGAACAGAGGGATACGCAGTATTTT.